The 14 T cell receptor beta chains below come from one sample, sequenced in a study of shared clonotypes between healthy human individuals. Terminally differentiated effector memory CD45RA+ cells were excluded from the naive CD8 cells, which were CD45RO-negative and positively selected for CCR7. Data came from immunoSEQ multiplex PCR; TCRdb stores just in-frame clones and leaves some out. The data contain about 2.1 million clones, approximately 92% of them singletons. The specimen sequenced was naive CD8+ T cells from PBMCs. The receptors shown here come from a man younger than 35 in good health. Some clones in this sample may be carry-over from other donors' samples.

The chain recombines TRBV11-3 with TRBJ2-1, with 7 bases that match TRBD2. The germline V gene has CDR1 SGHNT and CDR2 YENEEA. J lost 7 bases, V lost 4 bases, and 10 bases had no gene match. This CDR3 region has 15 residues. The CDR3 here is CASSYGLGAGNEQFF. Here the CDR3 DNA reads TGTGCCAGCAGCTATGGACTAGGGGCGGGGAATGAGCAGTTCTTC.

This chain links TRBV29-1 with TRBJ2-5; D is undetermined. The end of the DNA fits TRBJ2-7 better, so the J call may be wrong. This CDR3 contains 13 residues. In germline, CDR1 is SQVTM, CDR2 ANQGSEA. CDR3 in DNA: TGCAGCGTTGTCTACCCTTCGGACTACGAGCAGTACTTC. Translating gives CSVVYPSDYEQYF.

The rearrangement links TRBV27 to TRBJ1-5; D might be TRBD1 (5 bases). V lost 3 bases to trimming and J lost 7 bases, with 13 bases between them. Germline V gene lookup returns CDR1 MNHEY and CDR2 SMNVEV (reference sequence). The CDR3 runs 14 residues. The CDR3 DNA reads as TGTGCCAGCAGTTTTACAGGAGGGTTGCAGCCCCAGCATTTT. Amino acids: CASSFTGGLQPQHF.

V gene TRBV11-2 combines with J gene TRBJ1-4; D call uncertain. With 5 bases removed from V and 0 bases from J, the gap between germline ends came to 19 bases. Germline V gene lookup returns CDR1 SGHAT and CDR2 FQNNGV. CDR3 size: 18 residues. The CDR3 protein is CASSITWIGGPTNEKLFF. The DNA for the CDR3 is TGTGCCAGCAGCATTACCTGGATCGGCGGTCCAACTAATGAAAAACTGTTTTTT.

This chain links TRBV27 with TRBJ2-4; TRBD2 matches at 10 bases. V lost 5 bases, J lost 0 bases, and 7 bases stayed unmatched. The CDR3 spans 17 residues. Germline lookup yields CDR1 MNHEY and CDR2 SMNVEV (reference sequence). The DNA of the CDR3 is TGTGCCAGCAGTCCCCTGACTAGCGGGTTAGCCAAAAACATTCAGTACTTC. It yields the protein CASSPLTSGLAKNIQYF.

This clone was recorded a few times. The chain employs TRBV7-6 and TRBJ1-1; the D is unclear. The CDR3 totals 15 residues. Germline CDR1 and CDR2: SGHVS and FNYEAQ. Trimming took 2 bases from V and 5 from J, leaving 15 bases between them. CDR3 amino acids: CASSLYPRRGTEAFF. CDR3 DNA sequence: TGTGCCAGCAGCTTATATCCCAGACGGGGAACTGAAGCTTTCTTT.

The chain has TRBV28 and TRBJ1-6; D unclear. Trimming stripped 4 bases from V and 9 bases from J, with 16 bases between. CDR1 MDHEN and CDR2 SYDVKM come from the germline V gene. The CDR3 is 15 amino acids. The CDR3 DNA reads TGTGCCAGCAGTTATTCCTCGGAGGCAGCTTCACCCCTCCACTTT. The encoded protein is CASSYSSEAASPLHF. Together with reference TRBV28 and TRBJ1-6, the CDR3 gives the full variable domain: DVKVTQSSRYLVKRTGEKVFLECVQDMDHENMFWYRQDPGLGLRLIYFSYDVKMKEKGDIPEGYSVSREKKERFSLILESASTNQTSMYLCASSYSSEAASPLHFGNGTRLTVT.

Turning to this clone: One end of the junction fails to match germline, which may point to a read error. This rearrangement joins TRBV6-1 to TRBJ1-5; D possibly corresponds to TRBD1 (5 bases). The CDR3 totals 13 residues. Germline CDR1 and CDR2: MNHNS and SASEGT. CDR3 amino acids: CASREGVPQPQHF. For the CDR3, the DNA is TGTGCCAGCAGAGAAGGGGTGCCCCAGCCCCAGCATTTT.

J is TRBJ2-7 and V is TRBV6-1; possibly TRBD1 or TRBD2 for D (5 bases each). Germline lookup yields CDR1 MNHNS and CDR2 SASEGT. The CDR3 is 13 residues long. The V end lost 7 bases, the J end lost 4 bases, and 14 bases lay between the germline ends. The chain's CDR3 is CASNPRGAYEQYF. The CDR3 DNA sequence: TGTGCCAGCAACCCACGGGGCGCGTACGAGCAGTACTTC.

This sequence joins TRBV10-3 and TRBJ2-7; 11 bases are shared with TRBD2. Looked up from germline, CDR1 is ENHRY and CDR2 is SYGVKD. The CDR3 contains 16 residues. With 2 bases clipped from V and 2 bases from J, the junction kept 5 bases outside the gene matches. The CDR3 coding sequence is TGTGCCATCAGTGAGGTTCAGACTAGCGGGGCCTACGAGCAGTACTTC. Translated: CAISEVQTSGAYEQYF.

This CDR3 is CASSPEQGASNEKLFF. DNA for the CDR3: TGTGCCAGCAGCCCCGAACAGGGGGCAAGTAATGAAAAACTGTTTTTT. This chain links TRBV4-2 with TRBJ1-4; 9 bases are a match to TRBD1. V lost 4 bases and J lost 4; bases outside the gene matches: 7. The germline V gene has CDR1 LGHNA and CDR2 YNFKEQ. The length of the CDR3 is 16 residues.

This clone turned up a few times. The chain recombines TRBV30 with TRBJ1-2, with D possibly being TRBD1 (5 bases). Trimming removed 4 bases at V and 8 bases at J, with 11 bases between. The CDR3 runs 11 residues. Germline V gene data show CDR1 as GTSNPN and CDR2 as SVGIG (reference sequence). The CDR3, as DNA: TGTGCCTGGATTAGACAGTTGGGCTACACCTTC. As protein: CAWIRQLGYTF.

The rearrangement uses TRBV11-2 and TRBJ2-4, with 10 nucleotides matching TRBD1. V was clipped by 5 bases and J by 2 bases; unmatched bases: 9. The germline V gene has CDR1 SGHAT and CDR2 FQNNGV. There are 17 residues in the CDR3. CDR3 bases: TGTGCCAGCAGCCGCGATGGGGACAGGGGCACCAAAAACATTCAGTACTTC. Translation gives CASSRDGDRGTKNIQYF. The whole variable domain, remainder taken from reference TRBV11-2 and TRBJ2-4, is EAGVAQSPRYKIIEKRQSVAFWCNPISGHATLYWYQQILGQGPKLLIQFQNNGVVDDSQLPKDRFSAERLKGVDSTLKIQPAKLEDSAVYLCASSRDGDRGTKNIQYFGAGTRLSVL.

The chain links TRBV27 to TRBJ1-1; 8 positions agree with TRBD1. V gave up 4 bases and J gave up 8 bases; unmatched junction bases: 6. Germline V gene lookup returns CDR1 MNHEY and CDR2 SMNVEV (reference sequence). The CDR3 spans 13 residues. Here the CDR3 reads CASSWTGMGEAFF. As DNA, the CDR3 is TGTGCCAGCAGTTGGACAGGGATGGGCGAAGCTTTCTTT.